Reported below is one TCR beta chain. What it binds is unknown. Unique molecular identifiers were attached to individual cDNA molecules. TCRdb passed the 5' RACE reads through MiXCR, listing each CDR3 protein once. The table records tens of thousands of distinct CDR3 sequences, around 12% of them present only once. This sample was taken from a study of early T cells in non-severe SARS-CoV-2 infection. About the study: The study sequenced bulk RNA from unsorted whole blood, with chains unpaired. Study-level results: Private and CD4 specificities were missed by VDJdb matching, skewed to anti-spike CD8.

The germline gives CDR1 SQVTM, CDR2 ANQGSEA. The CDR3 totals 13 residues. With 7 bases removed from V and 3 bases from J, the gap between germline ends came to 15 bases. The gene calls are TRBV29-1 and TRBJ1-2, with D possibly being TRBD1 (5 bases). The sample comprised whole blood. This TCR derives from an adult who was a healthcare worker with PCR-confirmed SARS-CoV-2 infection or an uninfected control (not recorded which). CDR3 protein: CSARIQGDYGYTF. In nucleotides, the CDR3 is TGCAGCGCCCGTATTCAGGGAGACTATGGCTACACCTTC.